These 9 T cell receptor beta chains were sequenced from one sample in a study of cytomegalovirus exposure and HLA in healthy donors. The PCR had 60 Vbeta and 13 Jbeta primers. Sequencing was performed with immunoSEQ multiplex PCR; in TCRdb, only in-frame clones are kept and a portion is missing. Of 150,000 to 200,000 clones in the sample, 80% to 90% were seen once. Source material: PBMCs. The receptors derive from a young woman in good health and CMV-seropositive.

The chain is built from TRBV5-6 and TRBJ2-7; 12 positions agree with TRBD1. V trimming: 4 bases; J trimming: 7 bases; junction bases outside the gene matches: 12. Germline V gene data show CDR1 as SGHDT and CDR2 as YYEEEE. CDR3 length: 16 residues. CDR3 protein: CASSTRRDRGLIEQYF. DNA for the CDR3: TGTGCCAGCAGCACTCGGCGGGACAGGGGGCTAATAGAGCAGTACTTC.

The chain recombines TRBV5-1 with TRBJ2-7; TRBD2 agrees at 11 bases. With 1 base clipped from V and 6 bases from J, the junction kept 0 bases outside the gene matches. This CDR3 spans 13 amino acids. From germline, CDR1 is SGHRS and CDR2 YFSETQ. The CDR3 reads CASSLTSGGEQYF. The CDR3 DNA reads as TGCGCCAGCAGCTTGACTAGCGGGGGCGAGCAGTACTTC.

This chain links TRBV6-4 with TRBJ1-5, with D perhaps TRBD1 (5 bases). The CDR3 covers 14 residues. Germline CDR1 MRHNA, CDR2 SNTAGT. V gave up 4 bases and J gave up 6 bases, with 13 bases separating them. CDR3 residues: CASSAEGEGQPQHF. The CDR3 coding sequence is TGTGCCAGCAGTGCGGAAGGGGAAGGTCAGCCCCAGCATTTT.

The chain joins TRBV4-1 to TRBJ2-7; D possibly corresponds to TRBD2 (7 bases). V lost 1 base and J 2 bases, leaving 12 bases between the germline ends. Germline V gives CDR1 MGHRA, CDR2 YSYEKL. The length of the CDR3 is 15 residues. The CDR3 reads CASSQGAGGPYEQYF. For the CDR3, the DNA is TGCGCCAGCAGCCAAGGGGCCGGGGGGCCCTACGAGCAGTACTTC.

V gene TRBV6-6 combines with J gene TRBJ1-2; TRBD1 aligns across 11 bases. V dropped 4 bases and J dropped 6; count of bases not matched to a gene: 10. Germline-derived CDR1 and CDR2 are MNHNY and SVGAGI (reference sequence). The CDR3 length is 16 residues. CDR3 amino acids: CASSSRGTGGPNGYTF. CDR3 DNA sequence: TGTGCCAGCAGTTCCCGCGGGACAGGGGGTCCCAATGGCTACACCTTC.

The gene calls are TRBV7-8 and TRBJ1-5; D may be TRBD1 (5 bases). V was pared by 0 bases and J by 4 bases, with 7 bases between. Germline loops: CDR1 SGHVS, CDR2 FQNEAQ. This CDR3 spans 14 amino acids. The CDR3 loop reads CASSLAPGNQPQHF. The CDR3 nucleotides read TGTGCCAGCAGCTTAGCGCCAGGGAATCAGCCCCAGCATTTT.

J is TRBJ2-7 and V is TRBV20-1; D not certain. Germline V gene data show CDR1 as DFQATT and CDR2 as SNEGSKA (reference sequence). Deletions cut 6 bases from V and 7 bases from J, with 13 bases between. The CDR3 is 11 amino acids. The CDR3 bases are TGCAGTGCAGAACAGATTTTAGAGCAGTACTTC. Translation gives CSAEQILEQYF.

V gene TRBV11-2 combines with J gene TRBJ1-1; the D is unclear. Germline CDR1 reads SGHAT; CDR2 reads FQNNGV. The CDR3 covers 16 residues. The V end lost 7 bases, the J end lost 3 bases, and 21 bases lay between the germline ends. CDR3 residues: CASTLVPGGPDTEAFF. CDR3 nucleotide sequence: TGTGCCAGCACCCTAGTTCCGGGAGGTCCCGACACTGAAGCTTTCTTT.

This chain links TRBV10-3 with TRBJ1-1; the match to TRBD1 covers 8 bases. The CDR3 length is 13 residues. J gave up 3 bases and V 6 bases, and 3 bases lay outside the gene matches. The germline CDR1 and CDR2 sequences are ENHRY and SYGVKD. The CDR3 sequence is CAISLDRDTEAFF. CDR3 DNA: TGTGCCATCAGCCTGGACAGGGACACTGAAGCTTTCTTT.